This T cell receptor beta chain came from a study of shared clonotypes between healthy human individuals. Study summary: Donors had three CD4 naive, three CD4 memory, two CD8 naive and one CD8 memory plate apiece. General study points: Only blood was sampled; tissue repertoires likely differ. Roughly 5% of naive CD4 clonotypes were shared across four donors. Clonotype sharing among donors likely depends on sequencing depth.

The V and J ends lost 4 bases and 5 bases respectively, with 19 bases between them. CDR3 size: 16 residues. Germline CDR1 SGHVS, CDR2 FQNEAQ. On this clone itself: Its antigen remains unknown.

Naive CD8 cells were CD45RO-negative, positively selected for CCR7, excluding terminally differentiated effector memory CD45RA+ cells. Clones were read by immunoSEQ multiplex PCR, and TCRdb kept only the in-frame ones, dropping some. The data hold 2 million or so clones, with approximately 94% observed a single time. Sequencing used naive CD8+ T cells sorted from blood. The chain has TRBV7-8 and TRBJ2-3; D may be TRBD2 (6 bases). This receptor was taken from a man between 18 and 29 years old in good health. CDR3 DNA sequence: TGTGCCAGCAGCTCCTTGACGGGGAGGTCCGGAGATACGCAGTATTTT. Amino acids: CASSSLTGRSGDTQYF.